This TCR beta chain appears in the sequencing data of a study of CXCR3-negative and CXCR3-positive naive CD8 T cells. UMI labels and 5' RACE were used to prepare the TRB cDNA libraries. Reprocessing the 5' RACE reads, TCRdb reports a single entry for every CDR3 protein and omits DNA. This sample's table reports roughly 89,000 distinct CDR3 sequences. The naive CD8+ gate required CD45RO-CCR7+CD27+CD95- phenotype. This CDR3 is 14 amino acids long. In germline, CDR1 is MDHEN, CDR2 SYDVKM. This chain uses TRBV28 with TRBJ2-5. This receptor was identified in a human donor in good health. Some clones in this sample may be carry-over from other donors' samples. The sequenced sample was naive CXCR3- CD8+ T cells from blood. Indicated subset: CD45RO-CCR7+CD27+CD95- naive CD8+ T cells lacking CXCR3 (TNR3-). The CDR3 protein is CASSPKGDQETQYF.